Following are 5 T cell receptor beta chains from one sample sequenced in a study of spatial heterogeneity in lung cancer. TCRdb reprocessed the 5' RACE reads via MiXCR and lists one record per CDR3 protein. Among around 2,200 distinct CDR3 sequences, around 25% were seen once, and the ten largest hold roughly 10%. Which antigens these TCRs recognize remains unknown. Findings of the study overall: Counts of expanded intratumoral alpha and beta TCRs tracked tumor mutation counts.

Time point in this sample: sample taken at primary tumor resection. The material sequenced was lung tumor tissue, taken at surgery. The source of these receptors is a male donor with early-stage non-small cell lung cancer.

This clonotype was counted a few times. Within a library made for alpha chains, this beta chain is off target, and its count is uninformative. The chain has TRBV11-1 and TRBJ2-2; tentative D call: TRBD1 (6 bases). The CDR3 runs to 14 residues. Germline V gene lookup returns CDR1 SGHAT and CDR2 FQDESV (reference sequence). V dropped 7 bases and J dropped 5 bases, with 14 bases sitting between them. CDR3 protein: CASTEWTDTGELFF. The CDR3 DNA reads as TGTGCCAGCACGGAGTGGACAGATACCGGGGAGCTGTTTTTT.

Judged by abundance, this clonotype is medium-sized. For a library built for alpha chains, this beta chain is a stray read; little rests on its size. V and J are TRBV9 and TRBJ2-3; no firm D call. Germline V gene lookup returns CDR1 SGDLS and CDR2 YYNGEE. The length of the CDR3 is 13 residues. With 3 bases removed from V and 0 bases from J, the gap between germline ends came to 5 bases. CDR3 DNA sequence: TGTGCCAGCAGCGGGATAAGCACAGATACGCAGTATTTT. Its translation is CASSGISTDTQYF.

This clonotype is large (0.1 to 1%). The library was built for alpha chains, so this beta chain is an off-target read and its size means little. The J gene is TRBJ2-3, the V gene TRBV6-6; 7 nucleotides align to TRBD2. The CDR3 loop spans 13 amino acids. Per the germline V gene, CDR1 is MNHNY and CDR2 is SVGAGI (reference sequence). Losses at the gene ends were 8 bases for V and 9 bases for J; bases not matched to a gene: 11. The CDR3 DNA reads TGTGCCAGCCGTACACCGACTAGCCGCACGCAGTATTTT. Translation: CASRTPTSRTQYF.

This clonotype counts as medium-sized. The size of this beta chain means little, since it is a stray read in a library made for alpha chains. The J gene is TRBJ2-3, the V gene TRBV20-1, with D unclear. The CDR3 loop spans 12 amino acids. CDR1 is DFQATT, CDR2 SNEGSKA, per germline (reference sequence). V lost 3 bases and J lost 1, with 5 bases in between. Written as DNA, the CDR3 is TGCAGTGCTAGCGTCGGCACAGATACGCAGTATTTT. Amino acid sequence: CSASVGTDTQYF.

This clonotype is categorized as medium-sized. This beta chain is a stray sequence in a library constructed for alpha chains; its clone size is not meaningful. The V and J genes are TRBV2 and TRBJ1-2; 7 bases are shared with TRBD1. The germline gives CDR1 SNHLY, CDR2 FYNNEI. V lost 6 bases, J lost 1 base, and 5 bases stayed unmatched. The CDR3 consists of 14 residues. In DNA form, the CDR3 reads TGTGCCAGCAGCCAACAGGGGCATAACTATGGCTACACCTTC. This codes for CASSQQGHNYGYTF.